This T cell receptor (beta chain) was sequenced during a study of T cell changes during pregnancy in multiple sclerosis (dated by TCRdb to 2018 to 2020). Background on the whole study: Changes in the T cell repertoire over the course of pregnancy were examined in this study in women with multiple sclerosis.

A word on this clone: What antigen it recognizes has not been identified. The sample holds no much larger clone one base away, and base qualities are not on file.

Spanning cysteine to phenylalanine, the CDR3 consists of 14 amino acids. Only the CDR3 portion is preserved as DNA: 42 bases, with reading frame beginning at the first base. The germline V end is reduced by 4 bases and the J end by 5 bases; junction bases left unmatched: 9. CDR1 and CDR2 (SGHRS, YFSETQ) derive from the germline V gene. Library prep was done by the immunoSEQ multiplex PCR assay. TCRdb took over this immuneACCESS table, retaining in-frame rearrangements with V and J assigned. Such tables are incomplete; in checked studies, under half of the missing clones stem from an unresolved V gene, and the remainder is unexplained. A total of over 50,000 clones appear in this sample, roughly 87% of them only once. The ten biggest clones cover roughly 1.7% of the sample.

The sequence is built from TRBV5-1 and TRBJ2-7; 7 junctional bases match TRBD1. The material was peripheral blood, obtained in the first trimester of pregnancy. This receptor was taken from a female donor with multiple sclerosis, enrolled in a pregnancy study. The nucleotide sequence is TGCGCCAGCAGCGGACAGGACCCAACGAACGAGCAGTACTTC. Translated, this is CASSGQDPTNEQYF.